These T cell receptor beta chains were read from a single sample in a study of PD-1 blockade in classical Hodgkin lymphoma. TCRdb's table, derived via immunoSEQ multiplex PCR, lists solely in-frame clones and lacks some. The sample lists 95,000 to 100,000 clones; approximately 90% were seen once. The sample here was peripheral blood mononuclear cells (PBMCs), taken before the second cycle of nivolumab. Receptor source: a human donor with classical Hodgkin lymphoma. Both conserved end residues are part of each CDR3. The D gene is left open where the match is weak. For some rows the clone size is stated as once, few or many, or as a class when expanded; others skip it.

TRBJ2-4,TRBV7-3,few,.,CASSPSGLAKNIQYF,TGTGCCAGCAGCCCCTCAGGGTTAGCCAAAAACATTCAGTACTTC
TRBJ2-3,TRBV7-3,.,.,CASSLMWSTDTQYF,TGTGCCAGCAGCTTAATGTGGTCCACAGATACGCAGTATTTT
TRBJ2-3,TRBV4-2,.,.,CASSQDPGRFLDTQYF,TGTGCCAGCAGCCAAGATCCGGGACGATTCTTAGATACGCAGTATTTT
TRBJ2-7,TRBV21-1,once,.,CASSRRDRSAARTSEQYF,TGTGCCAGCAGCCGCCGGGACAGGAGCGCGGCCCGAACCTCGGAGCAGTACTTC
TRBJ2-7,TRBV30,.,TRBD1,CAWARDRGTYEQYF,TGTGCCTGGGCACGGGACAGGGGAACCTACGAGCAGTACTTC
TRBJ2-5,TRBV27,once,TRBD2,CASSLLAGTLPETQYF,TGTGCCAGCAGTTTGTTAGCGGGGACACTTCCAGAGACCCAGTACTTC
TRBJ1-2,TRBV15,.,.,CATSREWGAGGYTF,TGTGCCACCAGCAGAGAATGGGGGGCTGGTGGCTACACCTTC
TRBJ1-4,TRBV5-1,once,.,CASSSGGGEEKLFF,TGCGCCAGCAGCTCTGGGGGCGGGGAGGAAAAACTGTTTTTT
TRBJ2-6,TRBV6-1,.,.,CASSEALVRAGANVLTF,TGTGCCAGCAGTGAAGCCCTGGTCAGGGCTGGGGCCAACGTCCTGACTTTC
TRBJ1-1,TRBV2,.,.,CASSNLAGTF,TGTGCCAGCAGTAATTTGGCAGGCACCTTT
TRBJ1-2,TRBV6-4,.,TRBD1,CASSDGQGMGGYTF,TGTGCCAGCAGTGACGGACAGGGGATGGGTGGCTACACCTTC
TRBJ1-2,TRBV7-6,.,TRBD1,CASSPSRQGPNYGYTF,TGTGCCAGCAGCCCCTCCAGACAGGGGCCCAACTATGGCTACACCTTC
TRBJ2-3,TRBV4-2,.,TRBD2,CASGGGRQAITDTQYF,TGTGCCAGCGGCGGGGGGCGGCAGGCGATCACAGATACGCAGTATTTT
TRBJ2-7,TRBV6-5,.,.,CASTPIGGYEQYF,TGTGCCAGCACACCCATAGGGGGTTACGAGCAGTACTTC
TRBJ1-4,TRBV9,.,TRBD1,CASSVGSEGATGEKLFF,TGTGCCAGCAGCGTGGGATCCGAGGGGGCGACGGGTGAAAAACTGTTTTTT
TRBJ2-4,TRBV9,.,.,CASSVDGGFGNIQYF,TGTGCCAGCAGCGTAGACGGGGGCTTCGGGAACATTCAGTACTTC
TRBJ2-5,TRBV5-6,.,TRBD2,CASSLGLAGVTIQETQYF,TGTGCCAGCAGCTTGGGGCTAGCGGGGGTAACAATTCAAGAGACCCAGTACTTC
TRBJ2-3,TRBV19,once,TRBD2,CASSIGLARADTQYF,TGTGCCAGTAGCATCGGACTAGCGCGGGCAGATACGCAGTATTTT
TRBJ1-2,TRBV5-5,.,.,CASSLEWGQGFGYTF,TGTGCCAGCAGCTTGGAGTGGGGCCAGGGGTTTGGCTACACCTTC
TRBJ1-4,TRBV12-5,.,.,CASGLVLVQGWAEKLFF,TGTGCTAGTGGTTTGGTACTGGTTCAGGGTTGGGCCGAAAAACTGTTTTTT
TRBJ1-4,TRBV6-6,.,.,CASSLTGSNEKLFF,TGTGCCAGCAGTTTGACAGGCTCTAATGAAAAACTGTTTTTT
TRBJ1-2,TRBV19,.,TRBD1,CASSIEPRGEYGYTF,TGTGCCAGTAGTATAGAGCCCAGGGGGGAATATGGCTACACCTTC
TRBJ2-2,TRBV5-1,once,TRBD1,CASSVRDRYVTGELFF,TGCGCCAGCAGCGTCAGGGACAGATACGTGACCGGGGAGCTGTTTTTT
TRBJ2-1,TRBV2,.,.,CASKASSSSSYNEQFF,TGTGCCAGCAAAGCCAGTAGCTCGAGCTCCTACAATGAGCAGTTCTTC
TRBJ2-1,TRBV7-9,.,TRBD2,CASSPGGESYNEQFF,TGTGCCAGCAGCCCCGGGGGGGAATCCTACAATGAGCAGTTCTTC
TRBJ1-2,TRBV7-2,.,TRBD1,CASSLMPRQGEYGYTF,TGTGCCAGCAGCTTAATGCCTAGGCAGGGGGAATATGGCTACACCTTC
TRBJ2-1,TRBV7-8,.,.,CASSLQGSYNEQFF,TGTGCCAGCAGCTTACAGGGTTCCTACAATGAGCAGTTCTTC
TRBJ1-1,TRBV7-2,.,.,CASSLGGWNTEAFF,TGTGCCAGTTCCCTTGGGGGGTGGAACACTGAAGCTTTCTTT
TRBJ2-7,TRBV7-8,.,.,CASSLFFPGQGGNGSYEQYF,TGTGCCAGCAGCTTATTCTTCCCGGGGCAGGGAGGTAATGGATCCTACGAGCAGTACTTC
TRBJ2-2,TRBV27,.,.,CASSLTSLRAANTGELFF,TGTGCCAGCAGTTTAACCTCCTTGAGGGCCGCGAACACCGGGGAGCTGTTTTTT
TRBJ2-1,TRBV5-6,few,.,CASSPVSSYNEQFF,TGTGCCAGCAGCCCCGTTAGCTCCTACAATGAGCAGTTCTTC
TRBJ1-2,TRBV6-1,once,TRBD1,CATLTGLVHYGYTF,TGTGCCACCTTGACAGGGTTAGTACACTATGGCTACACCTTC
TRBJ2-1,TRBV4-1,.,TRBD2,CASSQDSAGGPHEQFF,TGCGCCAGCAGCCAAGATTCAGCGGGGGGGCCTCATGAGCAGTTCTTC
TRBJ2-2,TRBV19,.,.,CASSRTDWTGELFF,TGTGCCAGTAGTAGGACAGACTGGACCGGGGAGCTGTTTTTT
TRBJ2-5,TRBV6-1,.,TRBD1,CASSRDRQETQYF,TGTGCCAGCAGCCGGGACAGACAAGAGACCCAGTACTTC
TRBJ1-5,TRBV2,few,.,CASQFQGLNQPQHF,TGTGCCAGCCAGTTCCAGGGCCTCAATCAGCCCCAGCATTTT
TRBJ1-5,TRBV6-1,once,.,CASRGQAYSNQPQHF,TGTGCCAGCAGGGGGCAGGCCTATAGCAATCAGCCCCAGCATTTT